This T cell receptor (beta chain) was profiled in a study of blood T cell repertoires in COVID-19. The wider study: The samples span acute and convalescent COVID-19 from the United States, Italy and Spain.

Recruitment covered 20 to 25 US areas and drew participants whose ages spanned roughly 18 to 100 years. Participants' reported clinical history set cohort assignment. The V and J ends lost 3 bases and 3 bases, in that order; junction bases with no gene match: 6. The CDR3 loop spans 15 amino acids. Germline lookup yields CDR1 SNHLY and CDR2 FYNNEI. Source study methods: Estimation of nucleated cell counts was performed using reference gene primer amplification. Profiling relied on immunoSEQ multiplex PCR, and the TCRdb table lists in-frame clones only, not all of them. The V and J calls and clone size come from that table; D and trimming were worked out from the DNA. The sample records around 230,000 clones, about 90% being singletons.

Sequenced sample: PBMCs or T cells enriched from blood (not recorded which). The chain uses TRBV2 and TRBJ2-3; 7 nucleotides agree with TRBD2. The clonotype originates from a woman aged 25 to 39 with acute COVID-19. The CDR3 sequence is CASSEGLGGTDTQYF. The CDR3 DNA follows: TGTGCCAGCAGTGAGGGGCTCGGGGGGACAGATACGCAGTATTTT.